The rows below give T cell receptor beta chains drawn from one sample of a study of shared clonotypes between healthy human individuals. This table comes from immunoSEQ multiplex PCR, and its TCRdb copy is limited to in-frame clones, with some not included. The table lists 2 million to 2.5 million clones, approximately 95% of them singletons, with under 0.15% in the top ten. The sequenced sample was naive CD4+ T cells sorted from blood. These receptors originate from a man between 18 and 29 years old in good health. The CDR3 runs from the conserved cysteine through the conserved F or W. D genes are given only for firm matches. Clone size is stated in some rows and not others, as once, few, many or a class when expanded.

cdr3_length	j_call	d_call	v_call	clone_size	cdr3_aa	cdr3_nt
13	TRBJ1-1	TRBD1	TRBV10-3	once	CAITGDLNTEAFF	TGTGCCATTACAGGGGACCTGAACACTGAAGCTTTCTTT
15	TRBJ2-5	TRBD2	TRBV7-9	-	CASSPLSGGQETQYF	TGTGCCAGCAGCCCCCTCTCGGGGGGCCAAGAGACCCAGTACTTC
17	TRBJ1-3	-	TRBV6-1	-	CASSEGEGPRSGNTIYF	TGTGCCAGCAGTGAAGGTGAGGGGCCCCGCTCTGGAAACACCATATATTTT
10	TRBJ2-2	-	TRBV20-1	few	CSAIAGELFF	TGCAGTGCTATCGCCGGGGAGCTGTTTTTT
14	TRBJ1-2	-	TRBV11-2	-	CASSSPQGSSGYTF	TGTGCCAGCAGCTCCCCACAGGGCTCTAGTGGCTACACCTTC
15	TRBJ1-1	TRBD1	TRBV28	-	CASTGQDNKNTEAFF	TGTGCCAGCACCGGACAGGATAATAAGAACACTGAAGCTTTCTTT
15	TRBJ2-7	TRBD1	TRBV29-1	once	CSVVVQGVGSGEQYF	TGCAGCGTTGTCGTTCAGGGGGTAGGGAGCGGCGAGCAGTACTTC
15	TRBJ2-1	-	TRBV10-3	-	CAISAGGNSYNEQFF	TGTGCCATCAGTGCTGGGGGGAATTCCTACAATGAGCAGTTCTTC
15	TRBJ2-3	TRBD2	TRBV9	-	CASRKTSGSLDTQYF	TGTGCCAGCAGAAAAACTAGCGGGAGTTTGGATACGCAGTATTTT
16	TRBJ1-3	-	TRBV5-5	once	CASSNDRRYSGNTIYF	TGTGCCAGCAGCAACGACAGGCGCTACTCTGGAAACACCATATATTTT
12	TRBJ1-1	-	TRBV10-3	-	CAISAENTEAFF	TGTGCCATCAGTGCGGAGAACACTGAAGCTTTCTTT
14	TRBJ1-1	-	TRBV7-9	-	CASSPTRQNTEAFF	TGTGCCAGCAGCCCAACTCGACAGAACACTGAAGCTTTCTTT
14	TRBJ1-4	TRBD1	TRBV7-2	-	CASSPRQGSEKLFF	TGTGCCAGCAGCCCCCGACAGGGAAGTGAAAAACTGTTTTTT
13	TRBJ2-7	TRBD1	TRBV19	-	CASRPTGGYEQYF	TGTGCCAGCCGTCCCACAGGGGGCTACGAGCAGTACTTC
15	TRBJ2-7	-	TRBV6-1	-	CASRRNQDPSYEQYF	TGTGCCAGCAGAAGGAATCAGGACCCGAGCTACGAGCAGTACTTC
15	TRBJ2-1	TRBD1	TRBV5-1	-	CASSLGQGVGNEQFF	TGCGCCAGCAGCTTAGGACAGGGTGTTGGCAATGAGCAGTTCTTC
15	TRBJ1-6	-	TRBV5-8	-	CASSSLLRNNSPLHF	TGTGCCAGCAGCTCCCTCCTAAGAAATAATTCACCCCTCCACTTT
15	TRBJ2-5	TRBD1	TRBV30	-	CALSRDRGLVETQYF	TGTGCCCTCTCCCGGGACAGGGGATTGGTGGAGACCCAGTACTTC
15	TRBJ2-3	TRBD1	TRBV6-6	-	CASIGDRGPADTQYF	TGTGCCAGCATAGGGGACAGGGGGCCGGCAGATACGCAGTATTTT
14	TRBJ2-5	TRBD1	TRBV5-8	once	CASSRSDRVETQYF	TGTGCCAGCAGCCGTTCGGACAGGGTTGAGACCCAGTACTTC
16	TRBJ2-7	-	TRBV10-3	-	CAISGLLSSRGNEQYF	TGTGCCATCAGTGGGCTCTTGTCCTCCCGGGGGAACGAGCAGTACTTC
12	TRBJ1-6	-	TRBV30	-	CAWSGGNSPLHF	TGTGCCTGGAGTGGCGGCAATTCACCCCTCCACTTT
15	TRBJ1-2	TRBD1	TRBV29-1	-	CSVWDRDIPNYGYTF	TGCAGCGTTTGGGACAGGGATATCCCTAACTATGGCTACACCTTC
13	TRBJ2-7	TRBD1	TRBV23-1	-	CASSPGTGYEQYF	TGCGCCAGCAGTCCTGGGACAGGCTACGAGCAGTACTTC
16	TRBJ1-4	TRBD1	TRBV6-6	-	CASSPSDRGRNEKLFF	TGTGCCAGCAGTCCGTCGGACAGGGGTCGGAACGAAAAACTGTTTTTT
16	TRBJ2-1	-	TRBV4-3	-	CASSQGALGSYNEQFF	TGCGCCAGCAGCCAAGGTGCGTTGGGCTCCTACAATGAGCAGTTCTTC
14	TRBJ1-5	-	TRBV2	-	CASSDTGSLQPQHF	TGTGCCAGCAGTGATACGGGCAGCCTTCAGCCCCAGCATTTT
14	TRBJ2-3	-	TRBV28	-	CASEFGSLAATQYF	TGTGCCAGCGAGTTTGGTTCTCTGGCCGCTACGCAGTATTTT
16	TRBJ2-3	TRBD2	TRBV4-2	-	CASSQTSGRAGDTQYF	TGTGCCAGCAGCCAGACGAGCGGGAGGGCCGGAGATACGCAGTATTTT
17	TRBJ1-2	-	TRBV11-3	-	CASSSPKHTEGYSGYTF	TGTGCCAGCAGCTCCCCGAAACATACAGAGGGTTACTCTGGCTACACCTTC
16	TRBJ1-2	-	TRBV19	once	CASSIPGTTSNYGYTF	TGTGCCAGTAGTATACCTGGGACAACATCAAACTATGGCTACACCTTC
17	TRBJ2-1	TRBD2	TRBV5-1	-	CASSLDGTSGSYNEQFF	TGCGCCAGCAGCTTGGATGGGACTAGCGGGAGTTACAATGAGCAGTTCTTC
14	TRBJ1-6	TRBD1	TRBV6-5	-	CASSYLTGGAPLHF	TGTGCCAGCAGTTACCTGACAGGGGGGGCACCCCTCCACTTT
16	TRBJ2-1	-	TRBV5-4	-	CASSPEVGLVYNEQFF	TGTGCCAGCAGCCCGGAAGTAGGGCTTGTATACAATGAGCAGTTCTTC
15	TRBJ1-5	TRBD1	TRBV28	-	CASSWGQGMAQPQHF	TGTGCCAGCAGCTGGGGACAGGGGATGGCTCAGCCCCAGCATTTT
15	TRBJ1-5	-	TRBV6-1	-	CASSEGQGRNQPQHF	TGTGCCAGCAGTGAAGGGCAGGGACGCAATCAGCCCCAGCATTTT
10	TRBJ2-2	-	TRBV15	-	CAINTGELFF	TGTGCCATCAATACCGGGGAGCTGTTTTTT
11	TRBJ2-1	-	TRBV9	-	CASSTNNEQFF	TGTGCCAGCAGCACAAACAATGAGCAGTTCTTC
13	TRBJ1-4	-	TRBV2	-	CASDRRANEKLFF	TGTGCCAGCGACAGGAGGGCTAATGAAAAACTGTTTTTT
13	TRBJ1-3	-	TRBV5-1	once	CASSGPSGNTIYF	TGCGCCAGCAGCGGTCCCTCTGGAAACACCATATATTTT
15	TRBJ2-1	TRBD2	TRBV5-4	-	CASSSGTSGYNEQFF	TGTGCCAGCAGCTCCGGGACTAGCGGTTACAATGAGCAGTTCTTC
16	TRBJ2-4	-	TRBV4-1	-	CASSQVGVSLRNIQYF	TGCGCCAGCAGCCAAGTAGGTGTGTCCCTCCGAAACATTCAGTACTTC
14	TRBJ2-7	TRBD1	TRBV5-1	-	CASSPGTGTYEQYF	TGCGCCAGCAGTCCCGGGACAGGGACCTACGAGCAGTACTTC
13	TRBJ2-3	-	TRBV6-5	once	CASSRGSDRTQYF	TGTGCCAGCAGTCGGGGGTCGGACCGTACGCAGTATTTT
14	TRBJ2-4	-	TRBV6-5	-	CATQDMLAKNIQYF	TGTGCCACTCAAGACATGCTAGCCAAAAACATTCAGTACTTC
18	TRBJ1-2	-	TRBV27	-	CASSLSRVTGGANYGYTF	TGTGCCAGCAGTTTATCGAGGGTAACCGGAGGAGCTAACTATGGCTACACCTTC
16	TRBJ2-5	-	TRBV4-3	-	CASSQEGKGREETQYF	TGCGCCAGCAGCCAAGAAGGGAAAGGAAGGGAAGAGACCCAGTACTTC
15	TRBJ1-3	-	TRBV6-6	-	CASSYDGHSGNTIYF	TGTGCCAGCAGTTATGACGGTCACTCTGGAAACACCATATATTTT
14	TRBJ1-2	TRBD1	TRBV7-3	-	CASSPGGQGYGYTF	TGTGCCAGCAGCCCGGGGGGACAGGGATATGGCTACACCTTC
12	TRBJ2-5	-	TRBV13	-	CASGGLQETQYF	TGTGCCAGCGGAGGACTGCAAGAGACCCAGTACTTC
15	TRBJ1-1	-	TRBV6-5	-	CASSYSRASNTEAFF	TGTGCCAGCAGTTACTCCAGGGCCTCTAACACTGAAGCTTTCTTT
15	TRBJ1-2	-	TRBV7-9	-	CASSLGAGEGYGYTF	TGTGCCAGCAGCTTAGGAGCAGGGGAGGGGTATGGCTACACCTTC
14	TRBJ2-7	TRBD1	TRBV2	-	CASSQSRGIDEQYF	TGTGCCAGCAGCCAATCCAGGGGGATCGACGAGCAGTACTTC
15	TRBJ2-7	TRBD1	TRBV5-1	once	CASALQGALSYEQYF	TGCGCCAGCGCACTACAGGGGGCCCTTTCCTACGAGCAGTACTTC
14	TRBJ2-3	TRBD2	TRBV2	-	CASSKTSETDTQYF	TGTGCCAGCAGTAAGACTAGCGAGACAGATACGCAGTATTTT